This TCR beta chain is drawn from a study of T cell responses to AZD1222 COVID-19 vaccine. A note on this clone: What it binds is unknown.

Broader study findings: Sampling that yielded the repertoires occurred only after the peak T cell response. At 160-218 and 743-854, vaccine-associated CD4 TCRs were dominant, and they spanned spike.

TCRdb's copy holds only in-frame clones and misses some; the assay was immunoSEQ multiplex PCR. The sample records about 60,000 clones, approximately 85% being singletons. Germline V CDR1 and CDR2: ENHRY, SYGVKD. This CDR3 is built from 13 residues. V was shortened by 5 bases and J by 3 bases, with 10 bases between the two germline ends. The clonotype comes from an adult in good health. The sample was peripheral blood, taken on day 0 of MenACWY control vaccination. The chain carries TRBV10-3 and TRBJ1-1; D is unclear. The CDR3 protein is CAISREEYTEAFF. The CDR3, as DNA: TGTGCCATCAGTCGAGAAGAATACACTGAAGCTTTCTTT.